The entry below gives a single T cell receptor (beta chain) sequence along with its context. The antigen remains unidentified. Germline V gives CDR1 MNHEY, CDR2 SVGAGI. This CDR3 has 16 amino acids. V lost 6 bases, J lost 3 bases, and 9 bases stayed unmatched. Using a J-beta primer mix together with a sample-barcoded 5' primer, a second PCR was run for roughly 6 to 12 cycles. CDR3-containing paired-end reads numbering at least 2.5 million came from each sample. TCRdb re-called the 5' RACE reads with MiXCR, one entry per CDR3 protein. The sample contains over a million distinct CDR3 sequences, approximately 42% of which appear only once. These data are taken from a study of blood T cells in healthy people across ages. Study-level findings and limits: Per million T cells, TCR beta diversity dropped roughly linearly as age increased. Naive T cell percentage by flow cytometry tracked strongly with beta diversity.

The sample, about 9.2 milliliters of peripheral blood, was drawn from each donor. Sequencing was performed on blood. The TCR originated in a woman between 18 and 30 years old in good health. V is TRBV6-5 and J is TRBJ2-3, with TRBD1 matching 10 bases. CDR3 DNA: TGTGCCAGCAGAACGCTCCCGGGACAGGGGACAGATACGCAGTATTTT. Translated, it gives CASRTLPGQGTDTQYF.